Each of the 32 T cell receptor beta chains below was sequenced from the same sample in a study of molecular identifiers for immune sequencing clone quantification. TCRdb itself ran the PCR reads through MiXCR, one entry per CDR3 protein. The sample includes about 510,000 distinct CDR3 sequences, roughly 23% of them seen just once. Material for sequencing was naive CD8+ T cells from blood, with Jurkat cell RNA spiked in. Subset in this sample: FACS-sorted CD8+CD4-CCR7+CD45RA+ naive T cells. These receptors were collected from a human donor in good health. Some libraries in this study had Jurkat cell RNA spiked in.

Worth noting for this clonotype: Being one base from a much bigger clone, this may be a read error. This rearrangement joins TRBV21-1 to TRBJ2-3; the table assigns TRBD2, which was not confirmed against the DNA. TRBV21-1 is a recognized pseudogene. This CDR3 contains 18 residues. The chain's CDR3 is CASSPLTYGLAGSDTQYF. As DNA, the CDR3 is TGTGCCAGCAGCCCCCTGACTTACGGACTAGCGGGTTCAGATACGCAGTATTTT.

This clonotype has a count of ten or more. The chain is built from TRBV23-1 and TRBJ1-5; D is uncertain. TRBV23-1 falls under the ORF class, with uncertain function. Trimming left V 6 bases short and J 3 bases short, with 6 bases between. The CDR3 has 12 residues. Here the CDR3 reads CASRRNNQPQHF. In DNA, the CDR3 is TGCGCCAGCAGAAGGAACAATCAGCCCCAGCATTTT.

With regard to this clonotype: This CDR3 is missing its conserved last phenylalanine or tryptophan, likely due to a read error. The chain combines TRBV7-9 with TRBJ2-1; TRBD2 aligns across 10 bases. CDR3 length equals 18 residues. With 4 bases clipped from V and 0 bases from J, the junction kept 9 bases outside the gene matches. Per germline, CDR1 SEHNR and CDR2 FQNEAQ (reference sequence). CDR3 bases: TGTGCCAGCAGCTCACTAGCGGGGCAAACTAGCTCCTACAATGAGCAGTTCTCC. Translated, it gives CASSSLAGQTSSYNEQFS.

This clonotype has ten or more counts. The V and J genes are TRBV5-6 and TRBJ2-5; TRBD2 might be the D (5 bases). The V end was cut by 4 bases, the J end by 2 bases, with 12 bases between. Germline CDR1 SGHDT, CDR2 YYEEEE. CDR3 length: 14 amino acids. The CDR3 loop is CASSPSGIQETQYF. The CDR3 coding sequence is TGTGCCAGCAGCCCCTCGGGGATACAAGAGACCCAGTACTTC.

Worth noting for this clonotype: Given a much more abundant clone one base away, this may be a read error. This chain uses TRBV12-3 or TRBV12-4 with TRBJ2-3, with D possibly being TRBD2 (5 bases). Trimming removed 1 base at V and 5 bases at J, with 10 bases between. This CDR3 contains 14 residues. The CDR3 bases are TGTGCCAGCAGTTTAGGAGGGCCCAGAGATACGCAGTATTTT. Its translation is CASSLGGPRDTQYF.

This clonotype was counted many times. The chain joins TRBV19 to TRBJ2-7; TRBD1 agrees at 8 bases. The CDR3 runs 14 residues. Trimming removed 3 bases from V and 1 base from J; junction bases left unmatched: 2. CDR1 LNHDA and CDR2 SQIVND come from the germline V gene (reference sequence). CDR3 bases: TGTGCCAGTAGTATGGGGACAGGTTCCTACGAGCAGTACTTC. Amino acid sequence: CASSMGTGSYEQYF.

In the case of this clonotype: A read error may produce the germline difference seen at one junction end. The chain employs TRBV27 and TRBJ2-2; D may match TRBD1 or TRBD2 (6 bases each). This CDR3 region has 16 residues. Germline V gene sequence: CDR1 MNHEY, CDR2 SMNVEV (reference sequence). The CDR3, as DNA: TGTGCCAGCAGTTTATCTAGGAGGGGGGACACCGGGGGGCTGTTTTTT. Translating it yields CASSLSRRGDTGGLFF.

Comment on this clonotype: A clone one base away is much larger, so this may be a read error. The genes are TRBV16 and TRBJ2-7; the D is unclear. This CDR3 region has 13 residues. Germline CDR1 reads KGHSY; CDR2 reads FQNENV. Here the CDR3 DNA reads TGTGCCAGCAGCCGAGCTGAACCCTACGAGCGGTACTTC. Translating it yields CASSRAEPYERYF.

This clonotype came up many times. V and J are TRBV5-1 and TRBJ2-3; TRBD1 or TRBD2 may be the D gene (6 bases each). Germline CDR1 reads SGHRS; CDR2 reads YFSETQ. The V end was cut by 0 bases, the J end by 3 bases, with 14 bases between. This CDR3 comprises 16 residues. CDR3 protein: CASSLEWGAVTDTQYF. As DNA, the CDR3 is TGCGCCAGCAGCTTGGAGTGGGGGGCGGTAACAGATACGCAGTATTTT.

This clonotype was observed a few times. The rearrangement joins TRBV5-5 to TRBJ2-2; unclear D gene. Germline CDR1 is SGHKS and CDR2 is YYEKEE (reference sequence). This CDR3 contains 15 residues. V lost 0 bases, J lost 4 bases, and 10 bases lay in between. The CDR3 region has the DNA TGTGCCAGCAGCTTGGGGGTTTTCAGCACCGGGGAGCTGTTTTTT. It codes for CASSLGVFSTGELFF. The full variable domain, in which reference TRBV5-5 and TRBJ2-2 provide the parts outside the CDR3, is DAGVTQSPTHLIKTRGQQVTLRCSPISGHKSVSWYQQVLGQGPQFIFQYYEKEERGRGNFPDRFSARQFPNYSSELNVNALLLGDSALYLCASSLGVFSTGELFFGEGSRLTVL.

The V gene is TRBV11-3, the J gene TRBJ2-7; 8 bases line up with TRBD2. The J segment lost 11 bases and the V segment lost 5 bases, leaving 8 bases of the junction unmatched. The CDR3 has 12 residues. Germline values: CDR1 SGHNT, CDR2 YENEEA. The DNA for the CDR3 is TGTGCCAGCAGCAGCGCGGGGGGCGCGGAGTACTTC. The encoded protein is CASSSAGGAEYF.

In the case of this clonotype: Sequence at one end of the junction differs from germline and may be a read error. The chain carries TRBV19 and TRBJ2-2; 10 bases match TRBD1. In germline, CDR1 is LNHDA, CDR2 SQIVND (reference sequence). The CDR3 runs 16 residues. This CDR3 is CASSTGTGVFTRELFF. The DNA of the CDR3 is TGTGCCAGTAGTACCGGGACAGGGGTTTTCACCAGGGAGCTGTTTTTT.

This clonotype was picked up a small number of times. This sequence joins TRBV6-2 or TRBV6-3 and TRBJ2-2; D is possibly TRBD2 (5 bases). The CDR3 sequence is 15 residues long. Germline values: CDR1 MNHEY, CDR2 SVGEGT. The V and J ends lost 2 bases and 4 bases respectively, with 11 bases between them. The CDR3 nucleotides read TGTGCCAGCAGTTACGAAGGACGGGGCACCGGGGAGCTGTTTTTT. Translating gives CASSYEGRGTGELFF.

This clonotype came up many times. The chain links TRBV19 to TRBJ2-3, with 7 bases lining up with TRBD1. Germline V gives CDR1 LNHDA, CDR2 SQIVND (reference sequence). J gave up 2 bases and V 9 bases, and 17 bases lay outside the gene matches. This CDR3 has 17 amino acids. CDR3: CASQSSTGNPFTDTQYF. In nucleotides, the CDR3 is TGTGCCAGCCAAAGCTCGACAGGGAACCCCTTCACAGATACGCAGTATTTT.

This clonotype has a count of ten or more. V is TRBV24-1 and J is TRBJ1-5, with 7 bases matching TRBD1. The CDR3 covers 15 residues. V lost 2 bases, J lost 7 bases, and 7 bases stayed unmatched. CDR1 and CDR2 (germline): KGHDR, SFDVKD. The CDR3 is CATSDSTGLWQPQHF. CDR3 coding DNA: TGTGCCACCAGTGATTCGACAGGGCTCTGGCAGCCCCAGCATTTT.

Only a few counts were recorded for this clonotype. This rearrangement joins TRBV27 to TRBJ2-7, with D possibly called TRBD1 or TRBD2 (5 bases each). Per germline, CDR1 MNHEY and CDR2 SMNVEV (reference sequence). V lost 0 bases and J 11 bases, leaving 14 bases between the germline ends. The CDR3 is made up of 13 amino acids. The CDR3 DNA sequence: TGTGCCAGCAGTTTATCGATAGGGACCGGGGAGTACTTC. It translates to CASSLSIGTGEYF.

CDR3 sequence reads: CASSLVPTGAYGYTF. The DNA of the CDR3 is TGTGCCAGCAGTTTAGTCCCCACAGGGGCTTATGGCTACACCTTC. The V call is TRBV27, the J call TRBJ1-2; 7 bases line up with TRBD1. This CDR3 is built from 15 residues. Looked up from germline, CDR1 is MNHEY and CDR2 is SMNVEV (reference sequence). The V gene end was trimmed by 2 bases and the J gene end by 5 bases; junction bases not matched to a gene: 8.

In its sample, this clonotype was seen many times. The rearrangement uses TRBV2 and TRBJ1-1; 9 bases map to TRBD1. This CDR3 has 14 residues. Germline V gene data show CDR1 as SNHLY and CDR2 as FYNNEI. After removal of 4 bases from V and 2 bases from J, the junction contained 2 bases not matched to a gene. The CDR3 sequence: CASSAGQGNTEAFF. DNA of the CDR3: TGTGCCAGCAGTGCGGGACAGGGCAACACTGAAGCTTTCTTT.

The table lists this clonotype with a count of one. This may be a read error, as it is one base from a much larger clone. The chain uses TRBV18 and TRBJ2-4; 8 positions match TRBD2. The CDR3 loop spans 17 amino acids. Germline-derived CDR1 and CDR2 are KGHSH and LQKENI. CDR3 bases: TGTGCCAGCTCCTCAGCGGTGGCGGGAGGAGGCAAAAGCATTCAGTACTTC. Its protein product is CASSSAVAGGGKSIQYF.

This clonotype was seen just once. This may arise from a read error, as a much more abundant clone is one base away. The genes are TRBV15 and TRBJ1-3; 7 bases line up with TRBD1. The CDR3 is 16 residues long. Germline V gene data show CDR1 as LNHNV and CDR2 as YYDKDF (reference sequence). The CDR3 DNA sequence: TGTGCCACCACCTCCGGGACAGAGAGCTCTAGAAACACCATATATTTT. Its translation is CATTSGTESSRNTIYF. Drawing the rest from reference TRBV15 and TRBJ1-3, the complete variable domain is DAMVIQNPRYQVTQFGKPVTLSCSQTLNHNVMYWYQQKSSQAPKLLFHYYDKDFNNEADTPDNFQSRRPNTSFCFLDIRSPGLGDTAMYLCATTSGTESSRNTIYFGEGSWLTVV.

This clonotype has at least ten counts. The chain joins TRBV19 to TRBJ2-5; D gene ambiguous. Trimming took off 5 bases at V and 1 base at J, with 20 bases between the two ends. The CDR3 is 17 amino acids. Germline CDR1 and CDR2: LNHDA and SQIVND (reference sequence). CDR3 residues: CASSDASVAVIQETQYF. The DNA of the CDR3 is TGTGCCAGTAGTGACGCAAGTGTGGCAGTCATCCAAGAGACCCAGTACTTC.

In its sample, this clonotype was seen a few times. V usage is TRBV20-1 and J usage is TRBJ2-7; 9 positions match TRBD2. The junction had 9 bases not matched to a gene; V was cut back by 5 bases and J by 4 bases. Germline V gives CDR1 DFQATT, CDR2 SNEGSKA (reference sequence). This CDR3 is 14 amino acids long. The CDR3 loop reads CSASPGLASYEQYF. CDR3 nucleotides: TGCAGTGCTTCACCGGGACTAGCTTCGTACGAGCAGTACTTC.

This clonotype was picked up many times. The chain uses TRBV7-6 and TRBJ1-1; D perhaps matches TRBD1 (5 bases). CDR1 and CDR2 (germline): SGHVS, FNYEAQ. The V end lost 6 bases, the J end lost 2 bases, and 22 bases lay between the germline ends. The CDR3 extends over 17 amino acids. CDR3 nucleotides: TGTGCCAGCAGTCCGTGGGTCGACGGGGGGATCAACACTGAAGCTTTCTTT. It encodes CASSPWVDGGINTEAFF.

J is TRBJ1-1 and V is TRBV27; D gene ambiguous. Germline values: CDR1 MNHEY, CDR2 SMNVEV (reference sequence). The CDR3 extends over 15 amino acids. Trimming took off 3 bases at V and 0 bases at J, with 11 bases between the two ends. In nucleotides, the CDR3 is TGTGCCAGCAGTTTGATATCGGCCCTGAACACTGAAGCTTTCTTT. This encodes CASSLISALNTEAFF.

The chain uses TRBV29-1 and TRBJ1-2; D is uncertain. Trimming removed 1 base from V and 4 bases from J, with 13 bases in between. This CDR3 is 14 amino acids long. CDR1 is SQVTM and CDR2 is ANQGSEA in the germline V gene. CDR3 coding DNA: TGCAGCGTTGAAGGGGCAACAGCCATCTATGGCTACACCTTC. Its protein product is CSVEGATAIYGYTF.

This clonotype was found many times. V is TRBV4-1 and J is TRBJ1-1; TRBD1 is a possible D gene (5 bases). This CDR3 has 16 residues. V was pared by 1 base and J by 3 bases, with 15 bases between. Germline V gene sequence: CDR1 MGHRA, CDR2 YSYEKL. This CDR3 is CASSQVGEGLDTEAFF. In nucleotides, the CDR3 is TGCGCCAGCAGCCAAGTCGGGGAGGGGTTAGACACTGAAGCTTTCTTT.

Worth noting for this clonotype: Being one base from a much bigger clone, this may be a read error. This chain connects TRBV5-1 to TRBJ2-7; D gene unclear. The V gene's germline CDR1 is SGHRS and CDR2 YFSETQ. The ends were cut back, 1 base at V and 8 bases at J, with 10 bases in the middle. CDR3 size: 12 residues. The CDR3 sequence is CASSLSSHKQYF. The CDR3, as DNA: TGCGCCAGCAGCTTGAGCAGCCACAAGCAGTACTTC.

To note about this clonotype: This CDR3 is missing its conserved last phenylalanine or tryptophan, likely due to a read error. The J gene is TRBJ2-7, the V gene TRBV20-1, with D hard to call. The V end lost 0 bases, the J end lost 3 bases, and 12 bases lay between the germline ends. CDR1 and CDR2 (germline): DFQATT, SNEGSKA (reference sequence). The length of the CDR3 is 14 residues. CDR3 sequence (DNA): TGCAGTGCTAGAGATCAGGTCCGAAACTACGAGCAGTACCTC. Its protein is CSARDQVRNYEQYL.

With respect to this clonotype: This could be a read error, since a much larger clone is one nucleotide away. V gene TRBV6-5 combines with J gene TRBJ2-7; D remains ambiguous. Germline assignment: CDR1 MNHEY and CDR2 SVGAGI. V lost 2 bases and J 2 bases, leaving 7 bases between the germline ends. The length of the CDR3 is 13 residues. The chain's CDR3 is CASSYGVAYEQYF. The CDR3 region has the DNA TGTGCCAGCAGTTACGGGGTGGCCTACGAGCAGTACTTC.

This clonotype was seen a handful of times. The junction departs from germline at one end; a sequencing error may be responsible. The chain combines TRBV27 with TRBJ1-1, with TRBD1 as a possible D gene (6 bases). The CDR3 runs to 15 residues. Germline V CDR1 and CDR2: MNHEY, SMNVEV (reference sequence). CDR3 residues: CASSYIGGARTGAFF. In DNA, the CDR3 is TGTGCCAGCAGTTATATAGGGGGGGCTCGGACTGGAGCTTTCTTT.

This clonotype was counted between two and nine times. The chain uses TRBV6-2 or TRBV6-3 and TRBJ1-1; D not resolved. The V end was cut by 7 bases, the J end by 1 base, with 7 bases between. The CDR3 runs 12 residues. Germline V gene sequence: CDR1 MNHEY, CDR2 SVGEGT. The CDR3 nucleotides read TGTGCCAGCAAAAACAGGAACACTGAAGCTTTCTTT. Translation gives CASKNRNTEAFF.

This clonotype was seen at least ten times. The chain recombines TRBV27 with TRBJ1-2, with D unresolved. The CDR3 loop spans 13 amino acids. Germline V gives CDR1 MNHEY, CDR2 SMNVEV (reference sequence). V dropped 5 bases and J dropped 4 bases, with 11 bases sitting between them. CDR3 nucleotide sequence: TGTGCCAGCAGTAGGATGGGGTCCTATGGCTACACCTTC. Translation: CASSRMGSYGYTF.